A single sample is the source of the 17 T cell receptor beta chains below, sequenced in a study of cytomegalovirus exposure and HLA in healthy donors. 13 Jbeta primers and 60 Vbeta primers were used for the PCR. TCRdb's table, derived via immunoSEQ multiplex PCR, lists solely in-frame clones and lacks some. The sample contains about 250,000 clones, nearly 95% of which appear only once. The specimen was PBMCs. These receptors were collected from a girl under 10 years old in good health and CMV-seronegative.

V gene TRBV19 combines with J gene TRBJ1-5, with 8 bases fitting TRBD1. The CDR3 totals 17 residues. Germline V gives CDR1 LNHDA, CDR2 SQIVND (reference sequence). V was pared by 3 bases and J by 1 base, with 8 bases of the junction left unmatched. CDR3 DNA: TGTGCCAGTAGTATGCGGGCAGGGGGCGGAAGCAATCAGCCCCAGCATTTT. Its protein is CASSMRAGGGSNQPQHF.

The chain has TRBV5-1 and TRBJ2-7, with 8 positions matching TRBD1. Per germline, CDR1 SGHRS and CDR2 YFSETQ. The CDR3 is 14 amino acids. Unmatched junction bases numbered 5, after V lost 4 bases and J lost 2 bases. The CDR3 nucleotides read TGCGCCAGCAGCGCGACAGGGGAAGCCTACGAGCAGTACTTC. Amino acid sequence: CASSATGEAYEQYF.

The CDR3 bases are TGTGCCAGCAGCCTTAGGGGGGACTACCCATTGGACGAGCAGTACTTC. This translates into CASSLRGDYPLDEQYF. This chain connects TRBV14 to TRBJ2-7; maybe TRBD2 (7 bases). Deletions cut 4 bases from V and 5 bases from J, with 21 bases between. Germline loops: CDR1 SGHDN, CDR2 FVKESK. The length of the CDR3 is 16 residues.

This clone was seen a single time. This chain uses TRBV10-3 with TRBJ1-1, with TRBD1 matching 9 bases. V lost 10 bases, J lost 6 bases, and 15 bases stayed unmatched. Germline assignment: CDR1 ENHRY and CDR2 SYGVKD. The CDR3 runs 15 residues. The CDR3 loop is CATRTQGARDSEAFF. The DNA of the CDR3 is TGTGCCACCAGGACACAGGGGGCGAGGGACTCTGAAGCTTTCTTT.

The rearrangement joins TRBV19 to TRBJ2-2; 8 bases are a match to TRBD2. CDR3 length: 16 amino acids. V trimming: 3 bases; J trimming: 4 bases; junction bases outside the gene matches: 7. CDR1 and CDR2 (germline): LNHDA, SQIVND (reference sequence). In DNA, the CDR3 is TGTGCCAGTAGTATGGGACTAGTGGGGACCACCGGGGAGCTGTTTTTT. Its translation: CASSMGLVGTTGELFF.

The chain carries TRBV6-1 and TRBJ2-1; a weak D match, TRBD1 (5 bases). The length of the CDR3 is 15 residues. Looked up from germline, CDR1 is MNHNS and CDR2 is SASEGT. Trimming took off 6 bases at V and 0 bases at J, with 12 bases between the two ends. CDR3 DNA: TGTGCCAGCAGGACAGCTGATCGCTCCTACAATGAGCAGTTCTTC. It specifies CASRTADRSYNEQFF.

This chain connects TRBV6-4 to TRBJ2-4; D is possibly TRBD1 (7 bases). The CDR3 runs to 18 residues. Trimming shortened V by 6 bases and J by 3 bases, and 24 bases separated the two germline ends. The germline gives CDR1 MRHNA, CDR2 SNTAGT. CDR3 nucleotide sequence: TGTGCCAGCAGCATGAGACCCCTCCAGGGGGGTTTCAAAAACATTCAGTACTTC. Translated, it gives CASSMRPLQGGFKNIQYF.

The rearrangement uses TRBV10-2 and TRBJ1-4; D remains unclear. In germline, CDR1 is WSHSY, CDR2 SAAADI. Trimming left V 3 bases short and J 4 bases short, with 9 bases between. The CDR3 loop spans 14 amino acids. The CDR3 is CASSDGGDNEKLFF. Here the CDR3 DNA reads TGCGCCAGCAGTGATGGAGGAGATAATGAAAAACTGTTTTTT.

This sequence joins TRBV9 and TRBJ2-1, with 9 bases lining up with TRBD2. The germline gives CDR1 SGDLS, CDR2 YYNGEE. CDR3 length equals 12 residues. V shed 3 bases and J 9 bases; nucleotides not matched to a gene: 1. Written as DNA, the CDR3 is TGTGCCAGCAGCGGGACTAGCGCTGAGCAGTTCTTC. As protein: CASSGTSAEQFF.

The rearrangement joins TRBV19 to TRBJ1-5, with 10 bases aligning to TRBD1. Trimming took 7 bases from V and 2 from J; bases not matched to a gene: 5. Germline CDR1 LNHDA, CDR2 SQIVND (reference sequence). This CDR3 comprises 15 residues. CDR3 DNA sequence: TGTGCCAGTACCCTCGGACAGGGGGGCAATCAGCCCCAGCATTTT. It codes for CASTLGQGGNQPQHF.

This clone has a single count. The V call is TRBV9, the J call TRBJ2-5, with a possible D match to TRBD2 (5 bases). The end of the DNA fits TRBJ2-7 better, so the J call may be wrong. The CDR3 loop spans 14 amino acids. Germline values: CDR1 SGDLS, CDR2 YYNGEE. The CDR3 here is CASSEQADHYEQYF. DNA for the CDR3: TGTGCCAGCAGCGAACAAGCGGACCACTACGAGCAGTACTTC.

The chain's CDR3 is CASSAEGNYGYTF. The CDR3 DNA is TGTGCCAGTAGTGCGGAGGGCAACTATGGCTACACCTTC. This sequence joins TRBV19 and TRBJ1-2; D not certain. The CDR3 has 13 amino acids. V shed 5 bases and J shed 2 bases, with 9 bases lying between them. Per the germline V gene, CDR1 is LNHDA and CDR2 is SQIVND (reference sequence).

The chain is built from TRBV10-1 and TRBJ2-2, with 7 positions matching TRBD1. Germline V gene sequence: CDR1 WNHNN, CDR2 SYGVQD (reference sequence). This CDR3 has 15 residues. With 4 bases clipped from V and 3 bases from J, the junction kept 5 bases outside the gene matches. Here the CDR3 reads CASSATGQYTGELFF. The CDR3 DNA sequence: TGCGCCAGCAGTGCTACGGGACAGTACACCGGGGAGCTGTTTTTT.

This clone was seen a handful of times. CDR3 sequence reads: CASTLAGDGNEQFF. Written as DNA, the CDR3 is TGTGCCAGCACCCTAGCGGGAGACGGCAATGAGCAGTTCTTC. J is TRBJ2-1 and V is TRBV25-1; 10 bases map to TRBD2. There are 14 residues in the CDR3. V dropped 7 bases and J dropped 6; count of bases not matched to a gene: 6. Germline CDR1 is MGHDK and CDR2 is SYGVNS.

The V and J genes are TRBV5-1 and TRBJ1-5; D ambiguous. The CDR3 has 21 amino acids. The ends were cut back, 1 base at V and 0 bases at J, with 26 bases in the middle. The germline V gene has CDR1 SGHRS and CDR2 YFSETQ. CDR3 in amino acids: CASSLTRNVQQADYSNQPQHF. CDR3 DNA sequence: TGCGCCAGCAGCTTGACGCGTAATGTTCAGCAGGCAGATTATAGCAATCAGCCCCAGCATTTT.

This rearrangement joins TRBV10-2 to TRBJ1-2; 11 bases fit TRBD1. CDR3 length: 14 amino acids. CDR1 and CDR2 (germline): WSHSY, SAAADI. Unmatched junction bases numbered 4, after V lost 7 bases and J lost 3 bases. CDR3 protein: CASTGQGADYGYTF. CDR3 coding DNA: TGCGCCAGCACCGGACAGGGGGCGGACTATGGCTACACCTTC.

This chain uses TRBV27 with TRBJ1-3; D might be TRBD1 (5 bases). Germline loops: CDR1 MNHEY, CDR2 SMNVEV (reference sequence). This CDR3 has 14 residues. V dropped 5 bases and J dropped 2 bases, with 10 bases sitting between them. The CDR3 DNA follows: TGTGCCAGCAGTGAGACAGTCGCTGGAAACACCATATATTTT. The encoded protein is CASSETVAGNTIYF.